This T cell receptor beta chain emerged from a study of blood T cell repertoires in COVID-19. Study-wide background: Samples of COVID-19 (acute and convalescent) were obtained from the United States, Italy and Spain. T cells, B-cell-depleted T cells, or PBMCs supplied cDNA or gDNA.

Original processing methods: Reference gene primer amplification gave nucleated cell count estimates. Clones were read by immunoSEQ multiplex PCR, and TCRdb kept only the in-frame ones, dropping some. V and J calls and clone size come straight from that table; D and trimming were deduced from the DNA. Of approximately 180,000 clones listed, 85% to 90% are singletons. This CDR3 has 15 residues. Germline V gene lookup returns CDR1 MNHEY and CDR2 SVGAGI. Trimming cost V 7 bases and J 1 base, with 17 bases left between them. The V gene is TRBV6-5, the J gene TRBJ2-7, with D perhaps TRBD2 (5 bases). This clonotype was obtained from a middle-aged man with active or convalescent COVID-19. The sequencing input was peripheral blood. The CDR3 protein is CASTIVDGGSYEQYF. CDR3 coding DNA: TGTGCCAGCACTATAGTAGACGGAGGTTCCTACGAGCAGTACTTC.